Described below is a single T cell receptor (beta chain) sequence and its context. Data came from immunoSEQ multiplex PCR; TCRdb stores just in-frame clones and leaves some out. The sample holds approximately 76,000 clones, approximately 85% seen once. The data are from a study of blood T cell repertoires in COVID-19. Looking at the study overall: Material from acute and convalescent COVID-19 was sourced from the United States, Italy and Spain.

V shed 3 bases and J shed 2 bases, with 10 bases lying between them. Germline loops: CDR1 SGHTA, CDR2 FQGNSA. This CDR3 has 14 amino acids. This chain connects TRBV7-2 to TRBJ1-2; D might be TRBD1 (5 bases). The sample taken for sequencing was peripheral blood. This clonotype was sampled from a woman over 75 with active or convalescent COVID-19. The CDR3 DNA is TGTGCCAGCAGCTTGGGGCAGCTAAACTATGGCTACACCTTC. Its protein is CASSLGQLNYGYTF.